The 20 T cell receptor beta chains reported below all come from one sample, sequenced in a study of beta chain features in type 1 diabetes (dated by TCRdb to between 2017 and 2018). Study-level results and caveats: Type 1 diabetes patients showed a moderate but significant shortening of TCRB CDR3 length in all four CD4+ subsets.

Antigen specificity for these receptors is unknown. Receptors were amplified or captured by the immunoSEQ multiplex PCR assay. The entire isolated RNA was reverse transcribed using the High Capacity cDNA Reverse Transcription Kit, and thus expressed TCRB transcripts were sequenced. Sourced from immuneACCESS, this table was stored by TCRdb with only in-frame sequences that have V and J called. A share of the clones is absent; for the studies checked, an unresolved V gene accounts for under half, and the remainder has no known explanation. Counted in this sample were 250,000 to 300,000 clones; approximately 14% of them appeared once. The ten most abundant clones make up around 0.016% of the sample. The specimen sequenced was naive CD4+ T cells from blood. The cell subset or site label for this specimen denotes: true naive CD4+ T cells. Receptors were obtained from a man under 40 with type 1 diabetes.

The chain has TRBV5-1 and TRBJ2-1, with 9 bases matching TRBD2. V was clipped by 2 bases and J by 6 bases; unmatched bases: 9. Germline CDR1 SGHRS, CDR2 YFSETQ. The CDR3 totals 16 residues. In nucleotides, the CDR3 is TGCGCCAGCAGCTTCCACACTAGCGGGTTTCGCAATGAGCAGTTCTTC. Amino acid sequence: CASSFHTSGFRNEQFF.

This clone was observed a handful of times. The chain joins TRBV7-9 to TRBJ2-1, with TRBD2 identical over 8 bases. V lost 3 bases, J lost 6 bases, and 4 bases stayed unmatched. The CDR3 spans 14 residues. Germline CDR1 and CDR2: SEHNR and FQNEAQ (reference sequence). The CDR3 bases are TGTGCCAGCAGCTTGCTAGCGGGCATCAATGAGCAGTTCTTC. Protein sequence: CASSLLAGINEQFF.

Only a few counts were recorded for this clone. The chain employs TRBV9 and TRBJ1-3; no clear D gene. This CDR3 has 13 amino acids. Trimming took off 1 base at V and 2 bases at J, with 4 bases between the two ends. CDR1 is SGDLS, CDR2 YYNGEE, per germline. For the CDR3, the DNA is TGTGCCAGCAGCGTATCCACTGGAAACACCATATATTTT. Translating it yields CASSVSTGNTIYF.

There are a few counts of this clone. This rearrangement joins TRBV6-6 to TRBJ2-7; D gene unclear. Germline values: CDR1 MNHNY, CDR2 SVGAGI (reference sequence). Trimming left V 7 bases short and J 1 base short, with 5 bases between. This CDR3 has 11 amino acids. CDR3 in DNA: TGTGCCAGCACCATGTCCTACGAGCAGTACTTC. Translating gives CASTMSYEQYF.

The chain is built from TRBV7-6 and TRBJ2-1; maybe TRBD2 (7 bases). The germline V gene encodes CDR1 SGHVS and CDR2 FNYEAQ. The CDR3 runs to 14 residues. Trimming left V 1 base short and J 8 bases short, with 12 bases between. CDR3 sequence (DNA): TGTGCCAGCAGCTTAGATCGGGGGGCATATGAGCAGTTCTTC. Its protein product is CASSLDRGAYEQFF.

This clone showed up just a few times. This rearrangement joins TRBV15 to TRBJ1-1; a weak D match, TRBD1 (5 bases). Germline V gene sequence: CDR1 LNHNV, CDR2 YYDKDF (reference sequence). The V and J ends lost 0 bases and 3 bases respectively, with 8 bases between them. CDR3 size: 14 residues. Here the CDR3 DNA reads TGTGCCACCAGCAGAGACAGGGTGGACACTGAAGCTTTCTTT. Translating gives CATSRDRVDTEAFF.

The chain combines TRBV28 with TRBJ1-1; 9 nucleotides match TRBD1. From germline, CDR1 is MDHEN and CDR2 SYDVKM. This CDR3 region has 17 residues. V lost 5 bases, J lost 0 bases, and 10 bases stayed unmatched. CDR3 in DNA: TGTGCCAGCAGTCAACCCGGGACAGGGACACTGAACACTGAAGCTTTCTTT. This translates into CASSQPGTGTLNTEAFF. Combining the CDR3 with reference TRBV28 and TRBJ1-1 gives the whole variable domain DVKVTQSSRYLVKRTGEKVFLECVQDMDHENMFWYRQDPGLGLRLIYFSYDVKMKEKGDIPEGYSVSREKKERFSLILESASTNQTSMYLCASSQPGTGTLNTEAFFGQGTRLTVV.

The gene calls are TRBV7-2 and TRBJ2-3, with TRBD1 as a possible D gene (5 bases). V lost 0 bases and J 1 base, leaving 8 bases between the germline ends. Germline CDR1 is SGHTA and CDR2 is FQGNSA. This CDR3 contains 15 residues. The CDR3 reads CASSLADSRTDTQYF. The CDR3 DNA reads TGTGCCAGCAGCTTAGCCGACAGCCGCACAGATACGCAGTATTTT. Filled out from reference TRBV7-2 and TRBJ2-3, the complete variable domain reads GAGVSQSPSNKVTEKGKDVELRCDPISGHTALYWYRQSLGQGLEFLIYFQGNSAPDKSGLPSDRFSAERTGGSVSTLTIQRTQQEDSAVYLCASSLADSRTDTQYFGPGTRLTVL.

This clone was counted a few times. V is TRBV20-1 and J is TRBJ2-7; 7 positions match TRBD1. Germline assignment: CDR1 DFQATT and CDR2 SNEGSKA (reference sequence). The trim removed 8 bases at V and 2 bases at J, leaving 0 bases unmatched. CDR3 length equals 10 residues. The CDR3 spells CSTGAYEQYF. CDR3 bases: TGCAGTACAGGGGCCTACGAGCAGTACTTC.

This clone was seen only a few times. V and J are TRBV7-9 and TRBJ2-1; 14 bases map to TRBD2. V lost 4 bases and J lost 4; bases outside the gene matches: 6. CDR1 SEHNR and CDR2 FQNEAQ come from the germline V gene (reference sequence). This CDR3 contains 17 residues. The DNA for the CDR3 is TGTGCCAGCAGCTACGGGACTAGCGGGAGTCTGTACAATGAGCAGTTCTTC. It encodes CASSYGTSGSLYNEQFF.

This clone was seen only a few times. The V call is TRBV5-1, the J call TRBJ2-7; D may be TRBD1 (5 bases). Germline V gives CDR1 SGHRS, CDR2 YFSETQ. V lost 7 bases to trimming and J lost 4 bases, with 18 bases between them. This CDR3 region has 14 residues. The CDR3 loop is CASRPSRGNYEQYF. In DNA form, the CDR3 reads TGCGCCAGCCGTCCGTCAAGGGGAAATTACGAGCAGTACTTC.

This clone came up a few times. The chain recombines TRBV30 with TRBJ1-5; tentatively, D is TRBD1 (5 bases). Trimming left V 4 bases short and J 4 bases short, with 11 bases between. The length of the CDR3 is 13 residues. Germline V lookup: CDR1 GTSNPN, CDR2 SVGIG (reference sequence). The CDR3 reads CAWNQGRNQPQHF. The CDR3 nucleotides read TGTGCCTGGAATCAGGGAAGAAATCAGCCCCAGCATTTT.

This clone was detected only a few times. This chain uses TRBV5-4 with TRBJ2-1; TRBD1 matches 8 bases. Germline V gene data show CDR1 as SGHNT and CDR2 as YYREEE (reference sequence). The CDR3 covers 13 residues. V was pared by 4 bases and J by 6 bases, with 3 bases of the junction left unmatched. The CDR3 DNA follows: TGTGCCAGCAGCCAAACAGGGGGCAATGAGCAGTTCTTC. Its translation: CASSQTGGNEQFF. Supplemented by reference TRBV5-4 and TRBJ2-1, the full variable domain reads ETGVTQSPTHLIKTRGQQVTLRCSSQSGHNTVSWYQQALGQGPQFIFQYYREEENGRGNFPPRFSGLQFPNYSSELNVNALELDDSALYLCASSQTGGNEQFFGPGTRLTVL.

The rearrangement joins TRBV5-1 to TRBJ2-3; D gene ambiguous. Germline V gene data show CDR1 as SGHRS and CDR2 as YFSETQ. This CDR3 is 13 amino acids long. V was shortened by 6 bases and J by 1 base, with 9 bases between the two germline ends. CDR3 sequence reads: CASNSDRTDTQYF. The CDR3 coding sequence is TGCGCCAGCAACTCCGATCGCACAGATACGCAGTATTTT.

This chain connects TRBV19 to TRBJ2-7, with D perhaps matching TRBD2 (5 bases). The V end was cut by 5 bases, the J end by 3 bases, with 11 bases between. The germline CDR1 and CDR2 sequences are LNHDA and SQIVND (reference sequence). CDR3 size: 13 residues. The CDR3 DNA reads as TGTGCCAGTAGTGGGAGAGGGCGCTACGAGCAGTACTTC. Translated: CASSGRGRYEQYF.

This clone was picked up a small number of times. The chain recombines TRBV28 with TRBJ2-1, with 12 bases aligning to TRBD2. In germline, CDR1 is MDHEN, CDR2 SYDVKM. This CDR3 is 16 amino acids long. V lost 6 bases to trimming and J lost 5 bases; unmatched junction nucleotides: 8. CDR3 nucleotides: TGTGCCAGCAGCCATCCCCTAGCGGGAGGGAACAATGAGCAGTTCTTC. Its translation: CASSHPLAGGNNEQFF.

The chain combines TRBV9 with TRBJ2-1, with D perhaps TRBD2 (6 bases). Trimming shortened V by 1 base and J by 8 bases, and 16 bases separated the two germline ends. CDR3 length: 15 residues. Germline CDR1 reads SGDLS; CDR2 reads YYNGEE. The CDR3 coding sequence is TGTGCCAGCAGCGTAAACGGACTAAAGGTCTATGAGCAGTTCTTC. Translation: CASSVNGLKVYEQFF.

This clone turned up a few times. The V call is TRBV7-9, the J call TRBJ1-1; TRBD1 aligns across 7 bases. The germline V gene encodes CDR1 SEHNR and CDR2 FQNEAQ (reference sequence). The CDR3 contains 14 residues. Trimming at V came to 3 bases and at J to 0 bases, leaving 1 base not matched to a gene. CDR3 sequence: CASSLGQLNTEAFF. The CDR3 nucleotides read TGTGCCAGCAGCTTGGGACAGCTGAACACTGAAGCTTTCTTT. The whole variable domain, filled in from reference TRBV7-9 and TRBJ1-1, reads DTGVSQNPRHKITKRGQNVTFRCDPISEHNRLYWYRQTLGQGPEFLTYFQNEAQLEKSRLLSDRFSAERPKGSFSTLEIQRTEQGDSAMYLCASSLGQLNTEAFFGQGTRLTVV.

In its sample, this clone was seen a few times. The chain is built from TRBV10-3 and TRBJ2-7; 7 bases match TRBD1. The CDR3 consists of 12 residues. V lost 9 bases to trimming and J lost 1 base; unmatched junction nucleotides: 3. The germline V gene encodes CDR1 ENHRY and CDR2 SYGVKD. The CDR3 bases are TGTGCCATAGGGACAGAATCCTACGAGCAGTACTTC. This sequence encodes CAIGTESYEQYF.

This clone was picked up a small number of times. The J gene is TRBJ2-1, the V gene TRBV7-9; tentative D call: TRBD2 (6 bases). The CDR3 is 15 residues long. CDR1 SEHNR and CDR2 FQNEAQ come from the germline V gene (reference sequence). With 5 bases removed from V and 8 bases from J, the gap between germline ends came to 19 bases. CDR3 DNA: TGTGCCAGCAGCCTGCCGGCGGGATCCCCTCATGAGCAGTTCTTC. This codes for CASSLPAGSPHEQFF.